The T cell receptor (beta chain) under discussion was sequenced for a study of blood T cells in healthy people across ages (dated by TCRdb to the mid-2010s). With respect to the entire study: Template switching captured roughly one uniquely barcoded TCR beta cDNA molecule per two T cells in model experiments. Using deep sequencing normalized with unique cDNA molecular identifiers, the study measured how TCR beta repertoire diversity changes with age. To avoid experimental bias, donors of different ages were spread randomly across the sequencing lanes. Four age groups were formed from the donors: young (average 16 years), middle-aged (just under 40), aged (about 62) and long-lived (82). Using the same blood draw, the study looked at two additional independent replicas of 1 million unique cDNA reads for two donors, one aged 18 to 30 and the other aged 80 or older.

Broad study findings and their caveats: There was a strong correlation between observed TCR beta diversity and the percentage of naive T cells measured by flow cytometry. Because profiling used bulk unsorted PBMCs, naive and antigen-experienced compartments could not be compared conclusively. As age increased, observed TCR beta diversity per million T cells dropped in a roughly linear way, and a significant reduction was already evident by age 40. Because the CMV infection status of the donors was unknown, age-related changes in expanded clonotypes may potentially have been confounded. Compared with the aged group, the long-lived group had more naive CD4+ T cells, fewer expanded clones and increased TCR diversity, a pattern suggesting age selection. Estimates of total diversity from one million sequenced T cells were regarded as lower bounds and underestimates.

Systemically healthy Caucasian individuals from Russia, 35 to 50 in total and aged about 6 to 90 years, were included as donors. Each donor gave ten milliliters of peripheral blood, collected into EDTA-treated Vacutainer tubes. Ficoll-Paque density-gradient centrifugation was used to isolate PBMCs, with at least 6 million obtained per sample. Trizol reagent was used to extract total RNA from PBMCs, with at least 5.5 micrograms per sample. Naive CD45RAhigh/CD27high T cell percentages were measured by flow cytometry on a PBMC aliquot from every donor. According to the germline V gene (reference sequence), CDR1 reads LGHDT and CDR2 reads YNNKEL. The CDR3 spans 14 residues, from the cysteine through the phenylalanine. Just the 42-base CDR3 DNA is kept, in frame starting at base 1. V and J are truncated by 1 base and 2 bases respectively, leaving an intervening sequence of 8 bases. To prepare the library, 5' RACE was applied. The sample was run on an Illumina HiSeq 2500. A second PCR of 7 to 11 cycles was performed with a sample-barcoded 5' primer and a J-beta primer mix. A template-switch 5' adaptor carrying 12 random nucleotides introduced a unique molecular identifier onto each TCR beta cDNA molecule. Each sample yielded at least 2.5 million CDR3-containing paired-end reads. The Mint cDNA synthesis kit, primed by a TRBC-specific oligonucleotide, was used to synthesize first-strand cDNA from all RNA. Following uracil-DNA glycosylase treatment, a first 18-cycle PCR with universal primers M1SS and BC2_uni_R was performed on all cDNA. As for how the authors treated the data: Normalization of each sample was performed by random selection of 1 million high-quality reads, each carrying a distinct molecular identifier. Reads sharing molecular identifiers were discarded rather than binned into consensus sequences. MiTCR, run with a Q25 quality threshold and the strictest error-elimination algorithm, handled CDR3 identification, clonotype clustering and error correction. A nonparametric unseen species model with Euler transformation was used to estimate a lower bound on total TCR beta diversity. TCRdb trimmed the raw reads at Q25, called clones with MiXCR and kept productive beta chains. Rows with one shared CDR3 protein collapse into an entry with the most common genes and DNA. What appears here as the V and J calls and clone size reflects TCRdb's work, not the paper's. The sample table contains about 1,400,000 distinct CDR3 sequences; only one count was recorded for about 40% of them. Roughly 7.9% of the sample lies in the top ten.

This clonotype showed up just a few times. Its antigen is unknown. One base away there is no much larger clone; base qualities are not given. The V and J segments used are TRBV3-1 and TRBJ1-2; the D gene identity is not certain. The clonotype originates from a woman under 30 in good health. Source material: blood. The sequenced DNA is TGTGCCAGCAGCCAAGGCCGTCTAAACTATGGCTACACCTTC. This gives the protein CASSQGRLNYGYTF.